This TCR beta chain appears in the sequencing data of a study of blood T cell repertoires in COVID-19. The overall study: The cDNA or gDNA used as material had been derived from T cells, B-cell-depleted T cells, or PBMCs.

The germline V and J ends were trimmed by 4 bases and 6 bases, with 12 bases remaining between them. This CDR3 has 14 amino acids. Germline V gene data show CDR1 as KGHSH and CDR2 as LQKENI. Source study methods: Reference gene primer amplification gave nucleated cell count estimates. TCRdb's copy holds only in-frame clones and misses some; the assay was immunoSEQ multiplex PCR. Clone size and the V and J calls come from that table; the DNA yielded D and trimming. This sample has more than 300,000 clones, with about 82% found just once. The clonotype comes from a woman aged 50 to 65 with acute or convalescent COVID-19. The V call is TRBV18, the J call TRBJ1-4; the D gene is possibly TRBD1 (5 bases). Sequencing was done on a sample of peripheral blood. CDR3 sequence reads: CASSRARGDEKLFF. The CDR3 DNA reads TGTGCCAGCTCACGGGCCCGGGGGGATGAAAAACTGTTTTTT.